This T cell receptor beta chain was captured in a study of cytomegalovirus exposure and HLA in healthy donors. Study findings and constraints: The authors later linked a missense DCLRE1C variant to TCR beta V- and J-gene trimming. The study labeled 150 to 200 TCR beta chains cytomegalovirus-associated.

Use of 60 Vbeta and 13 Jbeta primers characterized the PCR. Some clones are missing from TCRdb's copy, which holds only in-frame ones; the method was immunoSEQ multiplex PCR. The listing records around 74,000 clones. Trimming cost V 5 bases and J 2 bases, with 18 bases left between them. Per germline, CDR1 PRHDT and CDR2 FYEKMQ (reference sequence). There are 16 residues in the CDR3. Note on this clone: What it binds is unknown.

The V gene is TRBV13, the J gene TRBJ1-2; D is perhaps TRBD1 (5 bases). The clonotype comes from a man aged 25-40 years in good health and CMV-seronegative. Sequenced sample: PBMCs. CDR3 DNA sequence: TGTGCCAGCAGCCAAATAGCAGGACAACGAAACTATGGCTACACCTTC. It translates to CASSQIAGQRNYGYTF. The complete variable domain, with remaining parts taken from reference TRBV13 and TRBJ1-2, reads AAGVIQSPRHLIKEKRETATLKCYPIPRHDTVYWYQQGPGQDPQFLISFYEKMQSDKGSIPDRFSAQQFSDYHSELNMSSLELGDSALYFCASSQIAGQRNYGYTFGSGTRLTVV.